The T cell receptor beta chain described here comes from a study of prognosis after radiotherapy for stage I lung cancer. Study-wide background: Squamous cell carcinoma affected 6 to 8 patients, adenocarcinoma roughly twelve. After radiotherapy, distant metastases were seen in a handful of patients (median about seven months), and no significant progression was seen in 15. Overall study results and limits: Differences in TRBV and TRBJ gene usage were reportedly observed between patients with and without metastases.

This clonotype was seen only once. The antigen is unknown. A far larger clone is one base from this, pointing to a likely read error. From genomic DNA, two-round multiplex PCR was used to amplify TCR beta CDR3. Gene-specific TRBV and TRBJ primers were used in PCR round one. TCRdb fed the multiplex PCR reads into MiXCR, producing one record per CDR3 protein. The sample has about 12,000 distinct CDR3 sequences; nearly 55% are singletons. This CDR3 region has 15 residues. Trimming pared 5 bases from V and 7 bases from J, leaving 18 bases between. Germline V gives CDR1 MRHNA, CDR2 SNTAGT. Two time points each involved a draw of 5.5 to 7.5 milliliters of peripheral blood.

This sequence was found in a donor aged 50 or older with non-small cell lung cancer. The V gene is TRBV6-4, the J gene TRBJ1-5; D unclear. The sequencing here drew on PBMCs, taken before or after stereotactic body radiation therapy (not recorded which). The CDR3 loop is CASSLTGWGDQPQHF. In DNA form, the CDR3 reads TGTGCCAGCAGTTTAACCGGTTGGGGAGACCAGCCCCAGCATTTT.